This T cell receptor beta chain was recovered during a study of T cells in localized non-small cell lung cancer. Study findings and constraints: Since sequencing was restricted to only one region of the tumor, intratumor heterogeneity remains a possibility.

Using immunoSEQ multiplex PCR, the repertoire was profiled, and TCRdb retains in-frame clones only, with some absent. Counted here are roughly 3,500 clones, around a quarter occurring once; the ten biggest clones make up around 14%. V lost 8 bases and J lost 5, with 16 bases in between. The CDR3 is made up of 12 amino acids. CDR1 is GTSNPN and CDR2 is SVGIG in the germline V gene (reference sequence). This clone appeared a few times. The antigen remains undetermined. The sequence came from a male donor aged 60 or over with stage I lung adenocarcinoma. This chain connects TRBV30 to TRBJ2-7; D is perhaps TRBD1 or TRBD2 (5 bases each). The specimen comprised lung tumor tissue, sampled before any cancer treatment. CDR3 residues: CALRAGNHEQYF. In nucleotides, the CDR3 is TGTGCCCTCAGGGCGGGCAACCACGAGCAGTACTTC.